A selection of T cell receptor beta chains follows, all from one sample in a study of T cells in localized non-small cell lung cancer. TCRdb keeps only in-frame clones here, not all; method: immunoSEQ multiplex PCR. The top ten clones hold roughly 15% of a sample with about 53,000 clones, 80% to 85% of them seen once. The source material was peripheral blood mononuclear cells, sampled before any cancer treatment. These receptor sequences come from a man aged 35-69 years with stage III lung adenocarcinoma. Each CDR3 is given with its conserved first and last residue. The order of the fields is clone size, D gene, J gene, V gene, CDR3 DNA, CDR3 protein. D genes are given only for firm matches. Clone size, where shown, is once, few, many, or a class for clones that have expanded.

.	TRBD2	TRBJ2-4	TRBV7-9	TGTGCCAGCAGCTTAGCTTCCGGACTAGCGGGTGGATCCTCGAGGCGCCAGTACTTC	CASSLASGLAGGSSRRQYF
.	.	TRBJ2-7	TRBV2	TGTGCCAGCAGGGGGAGCTCCTACGAGCAGTACTTC	CASRGSSYEQYF
once	.	TRBJ2-7	TRBV7-9	TGTGCCAGCAGCTTAGCGACTGGGGCCGGCCACGAGCAGTACTTC	CASSLATGAGHEQYF
.	.	TRBJ2-1	TRBV6-5	TGTGCCAGCAGTTACGGCGGACAGATCAATGAGCAGTTCTTC	CASSYGGQINEQFF
.	.	TRBJ1-1	TRBV5-5	TGTGCCAGCAGCTTAGAGGGGCTGATGAACACTGAAGCTTTCTTT	CASSLEGLMNTEAFF
once	TRBD1	TRBJ1-1	TRBV7-3	TGTGCCAGCAGCCTCTGGGGCCCCGGACAGGGCGGCACTGAAGCTTTCTTT	CASSLWGPGQGGTEAFF
.	.	TRBJ2-2	TRBV7-7	TGTGCCAGGATACTATCCTTCGGGGGGCGGACCGGGGAGCTGTTTTTT	CARILSFGGRTGELFF
few	TRBD2	TRBJ2-7	TRBV11-2	TGTGCCAGCAGCCTCACTAGCGAGGCCTCCTACGAGCAGTACTTC	CASSLTSEASYEQYF
.	.	TRBJ2-1	TRBV16	TGTGCCAGCAGCCCGACTGACTCAAATTCCTTCGACCAGTTCTTC	CASSPTDSNSFDQFF
few	.	TRBJ1-5	TRBV6-4	TGTGCCAGCAGTGTCCCAGGATCTAGCAATCAGCCCCAGCATTTT	CASSVPGSSNQPQHF
.	.	TRBJ2-6	TRBV4-3	TGCGCCAGCAGCCAATCATCCGGCTCTGGGGCCAACGTCCTGACTTTC	CASSQSSGSGANVLTF
.	.	TRBJ1-5	TRBV19	TGTGCCAGTAGTATAGAGGGACCGGTGGGACAGCCCCAGCATTTT	CASSIEGPVGQPQHF
.	TRBD1	TRBJ2-5	TRBV19	TGTGCCAGTAGTACAGGGGGCTCCGGAGAGACCCAGTACTTC	CASSTGGSGETQYF
.	TRBD2	TRBJ2-1	TRBV11-3	TGTGCCAGCAGCCCCGGACTAGCGGGCAGAAATGAGCAGTTCTTC	CASSPGLAGRNEQFF
.	.	TRBJ1-2	TRBV7-9	TGTGCCAGCAGCCCAGGCGGGGAAAAGGACTACACCTTC	CASSPGGEKDYTF
.	.	TRBJ1-5	TRBV19	TGTGCCAGTAGTATAGTGATGGGGGGCGGTCAGCCCCAGCATTTT	CASSIVMGGGQPQHF
.	TRBD2	TRBJ2-1	TRBV15	TGTGCCACCAGCGGGCTAGCGGGAGGGTCGGACAATGAGCAGTTCTTC	CATSGLAGGSDNEQFF
.	TRBD1	TRBJ1-2	TRBV6-5	TGTGCCAGCAGTTCCACCACAGGGGCCTCCTATGGCTACACCTTC	CASSSTTGASYGYTF
.	TRBD2	TRBJ2-3	TRBV7-3	TGTGCCAGCAGCTTGGCCAGCGGGAGATCAGATACGCAGTATTTT	CASSLASGRSDTQYF
once	.	TRBJ1-2	TRBV6-5	TGTGCCACCGATAGCCCCCATGGCTACACCTTC	CATDSPHGYTF
.	TRBD2	TRBJ2-7	TRBV5-1	TGCGCCAGCAGCTTGGAGTGTAGCGGGAGAACCTACGAGCAGTACTTC	CASSLECSGRTYEQYF
.	.	TRBJ2-3	TRBV7-2	TGTGCCAGCAGCTTAGGACTAGACCCTGATACGCAGTATTTT	CASSLGLDPDTQYF
.	TRBD2	TRBJ2-1	TRBV14	TGTGCCAGCAGCCAATGGCGGGGGAACAATGAGCAGTTCTTC	CASSQWRGNNEQFF
.	.	TRBJ2-5	TRBV7-6	TGTGCCAGCAGCCAGTCCGGGTCCGCGGAGTACTTC	CASSQSGSAEYF
.	.	TRBJ1-4	TRBV19	TGTGCCAGTAGTCCCCCGGAGGGCAGTGCAAATGAAAAACTGTTTTTT	CASSPPEGSANEKLFF
once	.	TRBJ2-5	TRBV7-8	TGTGCCAGCAGCCTAACAAGGACAGTAAAAAAAGAGACCCAGTACTTC	CASSLTRTVKKETQYF
.	TRBD2	TRBJ2-7	TRBV29-1	TGCAGCGTCGCCTCAGGAGCGGGAGGCTCCTACGAGCAGTACTTC	CSVASGAGGSYEQYF
.	TRBD1	TRBJ2-4	TRBV4-3	TGCGCCAGCAGCCAGACAGGGTACTTGGACAAAAACATTCAGTACTTC	CASSQTGYLDKNIQYF
.	.	TRBJ2-6	TRBV7-9	TGTGCCAGCAGACCTCTACAGGGCTCTGGGGCCAACGTCCTGACTTTC	CASRPLQGSGANVLTF
.	.	TRBJ1-4	TRBV27	TGTGCCAGCAGTTTATCTGGGTTGACCCCCACTGAAAAACTGTTTTTT	CASSLSGLTPTEKLFF
.	TRBD2	TRBJ2-5	TRBV5-1	TGCGCCAGCAGCCTAGCGGGGGGGCGGGAGACCCAGTACTTC	CASSLAGGRETQYF
.	.	TRBJ1-1	TRBV19	TGTGCCAGTAGTGTGAACACTGAAGCTTTCTTT	CASSVNTEAFF
.	TRBD1	TRBJ2-7	TRBV30	TGTGCCCGAAGGGGGGACAGGGGGCACTACGAGCAGTACTTC	CARRGDRGHYEQYF
few	TRBD2	TRBJ2-1	TRBV11-2	TGTGCCAGCAGCTCCGGGACTATTGGAGACAATGAGCAGTTCTTC	CASSSGTIGDNEQFF
.	.	TRBJ2-3	TRBV10-1	TGCGCCAGCAGCGGGGGAGATACGCAGTATTTT	CASSGGDTQYF
.	TRBD1	TRBJ2-1	TRBV10-3	TGTGCCATCAGTGCAGGGGACAGGTATAATGAGCAGTTCTTC	CAISAGDRYNEQFF
.	TRBD1	TRBJ1-5	TRBV6-5	TGTGCCAGCAGCTCAGGGGGAGATCAGCCCCAGCATTTT	CASSSGGDQPQHF
.	.	TRBJ2-1	TRBV19	TGTGCCAGTAGGGAGAGATCCTACAATGAGCAGTTCTTC	CASRERSYNEQFF
.	.	TRBJ1-6	TRBV19	TGTGCCAGTAGTATAGGGGGCAGGGCTCTCCTTAGCTCCTATAATTCACCCCTCCACTTT	CASSIGGRALLSSYNSPLHF
.	.	TRBJ2-2	TRBV6-6	TGTGCCAGCCGGGGGCTTGGCGACACCGGGGAGCTGTTTTTT	CASRGLGDTGELFF
.	.	TRBJ1-2	TRBV7-6	TGTGCCAGCAGCTTAGGTGGTAACTATGGCTACACCTTC	CASSLGGNYGYTF
.	.	TRBJ1-1	TRBV6-1	TGTGCCAGCAGATACAGCAAGAACACTGAAGCTTTCTTT	CASRYSKNTEAFF
.	.	TRBJ2-2	TRBV11-3	TGTGCCAGCAGCGTCAGGGAGACCGGGGAGCTGTTTTTT	CASSVRETGELFF
.	.	TRBJ2-7	TRBV7-9	TGTGCCAGCAGCTTAGAGTACAGGGAGCAGTACTTC	CASSLEYREQYF
.	TRBD1	TRBJ1-5	TRBV10-3	TGTGCCATCCGGGAAGGACAGGACAATCAGCCCCAGCATTTT	CAIREGQDNQPQHF
.	TRBD1	TRBJ1-4	TRBV25-1	TGTGCCAGCCGGACAGGAGGGTATGAAAAACTGTTTTTT	CASRTGGYEKLFF
.	.	TRBJ2-6	TRBV28	TGTGCCAGCAGTTTTGGGGCACCCTCTGGGGCCAACGTCCTGACTTTC	CASSFGAPSGANVLTF
.	.	TRBJ1-2	TRBV7-9	TGTGCCCTAGACAGTACAACTAACTATGGCTACACCTTC	CALDSTTNYGYTF
.	.	TRBJ1-3	TRBV15	TGTGCCACCAGCAGAGCGGGAGGAAACACCATATATTTT	CATSRAGGNTIYF
.	.	TRBJ2-1	TRBV9	TGTGCCAGCAGCGAGTGGGGGGTAGGAGAAAATGAGCAGTTCTTC	CASSEWGVGENEQFF
.	.	TRBJ2-3	TRBV18	TGTGCCAGCTCACGGGGGACCACAGATACGCAGTATTTT	CASSRGTTDTQYF
few	TRBD1	TRBJ2-1	TRBV5-6	TGTGCCAGCAGCTTGGGACAGGGGCTACGGTTCTTC	CASSLGQGLRFF